Each of the 6 T cell receptor beta chains below was sequenced from the same sample in a study of shared clonotypes between healthy human individuals. The repertoire was sequenced with immunoSEQ multiplex PCR; TCRdb's copy has only in-frame clones and lacks some. The profile shows about 2.4 million clones, roughly 93% of them singletons. Sequencing was performed on naive CD4+ T cells from PBMCs. The subset is: CD45RA+ positively selected. The receptors originated from a man in his late teens or twenties in good health. Some clones in this sample may be carry-over from other donors' samples.

The V and J genes are TRBV4-1 and TRBJ1-2, with D possibly being TRBD1 (6 bases). This CDR3 spans 16 amino acids. V was shortened by 0 bases and J by 8 bases, with 19 bases between the two germline ends. The germline CDR1 and CDR2 sequences are MGHRA and YSYEKL. The CDR3 sequence is CASSQDSARGNSGYTF. CDR3 DNA: TGCGCCAGCAGCCAAGATTCTGCCAGGGGTAATAGCGGCTACACCTTC.

Remarks on this clone: The identical CDR3 is also encoded by other nucleotide sequences in the sample. This chain links TRBV20-1 with TRBJ2-3; D call uncertain. The CDR3 runs to 11 residues. Germline V lookup: CDR1 DFQATT, CDR2 SNEGSKA (reference sequence). V lost 6 bases and J lost 5, with 9 bases in between. CDR3 loop: CSAPVGDTQYF. The DNA of the CDR3 is TGCAGTGCCCCAGTGGGAGATACGCAGTATTTT.

The V and J genes are TRBV5-4 and TRBJ2-7, with 9 bases fitting TRBD1. The CDR3 is 15 amino acids. From germline, CDR1 is SGHNT and CDR2 YYREEE (reference sequence). V dropped 4 bases and J dropped 3; count of bases not matched to a gene: 8. The CDR3 loop reads CASSTPTGGFYEQYF. CDR3 nucleotide sequence: TGTGCCAGCAGCACCCCGACAGGGGGGTTCTACGAGCAGTACTTC.

Notes on this clone: The identical CDR3 is also encoded by other nucleotide sequences in the sample. The gene calls are TRBV28 and TRBJ1-1, with a weak D call TRBD1 (5 bases). CDR1 and CDR2 (germline): MDHEN, SYDVKM. This CDR3 is 15 amino acids long. Trimming shortened V by 2 bases and J by 1 base, and 11 bases separated the two germline ends. The CDR3 DNA follows: TGTGCCAGCAGTTTAATTGGGGGACCGAACACTGAAGCTTTCTTT. It codes for CASSLIGGPNTEAFF.

The V and J genes are TRBV5-4 and TRBJ2-7; TRBD1 agrees at 8 bases. Trimming cost V 5 bases and J 10 bases; bases outside gene matches: 14. This CDR3 is built from 14 residues. The V gene's germline CDR1 is SGHNT and CDR2 YYREEE (reference sequence). CDR3 region: CASSTKGQGFKQYF. CDR3 nucleotide sequence: TGTGCCAGCAGTACCAAAGGACAGGGATTCAAACAGTACTTC. Supplemented by reference TRBV5-4 and TRBJ2-7, the full variable domain reads ETGVTQSPTHLIKTRGQQVTLRCSSQSGHNTVSWYQQALGQGPQFIFQYYREEENGRGNFPPRFSGLQFPNYSSELNVNALELDDSALYLCASSTKGQGFKQYFGPGTRLTVT.

This sequence joins TRBV19 and TRBJ1-5; D possibly corresponds to TRBD1 (5 bases). V lost 6 bases, J lost 9 bases, and 24 bases lay in between. The CDR3 consists of 16 residues. Germline V gives CDR1 LNHDA, CDR2 SQIVND (reference sequence). CDR3 amino acids: CASRPQGAGILWPQHF. Written as DNA, the CDR3 is TGTGCCAGTAGACCCCAGGGAGCAGGTATTTTGTGGCCCCAGCATTTT.